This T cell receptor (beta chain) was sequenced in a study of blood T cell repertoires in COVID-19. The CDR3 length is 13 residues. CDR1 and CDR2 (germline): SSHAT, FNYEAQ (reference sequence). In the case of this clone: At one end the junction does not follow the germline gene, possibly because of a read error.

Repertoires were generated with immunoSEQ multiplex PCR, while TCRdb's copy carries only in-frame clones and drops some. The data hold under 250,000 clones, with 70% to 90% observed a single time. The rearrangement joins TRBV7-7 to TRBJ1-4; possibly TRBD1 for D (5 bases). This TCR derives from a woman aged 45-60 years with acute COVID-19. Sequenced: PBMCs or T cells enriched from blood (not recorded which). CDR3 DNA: TGTGCTAGCAGCTCGGACACTCGGGAAAAACTGTTTTTT. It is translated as CASSSDTREKLFF.